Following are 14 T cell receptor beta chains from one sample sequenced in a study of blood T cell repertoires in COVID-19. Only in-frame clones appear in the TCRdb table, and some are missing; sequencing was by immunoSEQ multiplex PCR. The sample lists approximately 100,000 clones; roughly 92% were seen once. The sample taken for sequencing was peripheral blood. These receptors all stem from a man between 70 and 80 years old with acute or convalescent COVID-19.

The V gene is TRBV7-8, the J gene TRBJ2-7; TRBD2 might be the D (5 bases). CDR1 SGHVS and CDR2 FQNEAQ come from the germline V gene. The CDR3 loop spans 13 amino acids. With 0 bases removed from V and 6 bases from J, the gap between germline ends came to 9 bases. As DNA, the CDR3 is TGTGCCAGCAGCTTAGCGCAAGGGAGCGAGCAGTACTTC. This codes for CASSLAQGSEQYF.

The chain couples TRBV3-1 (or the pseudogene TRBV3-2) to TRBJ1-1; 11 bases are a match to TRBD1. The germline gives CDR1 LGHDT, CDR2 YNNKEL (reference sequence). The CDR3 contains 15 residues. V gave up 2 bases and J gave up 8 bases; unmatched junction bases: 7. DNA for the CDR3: TGTGCCAGCAGCCAACGAGGACAGGGGGCTAGCGAAGCTTTCTTT. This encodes CASSQRGQGASEAFF.

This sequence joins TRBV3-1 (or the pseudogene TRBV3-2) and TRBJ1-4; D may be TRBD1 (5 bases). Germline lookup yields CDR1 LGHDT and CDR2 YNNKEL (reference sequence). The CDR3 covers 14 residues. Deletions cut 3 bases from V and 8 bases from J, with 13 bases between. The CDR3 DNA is TGTGCCAGCAGCCATTGGGCTAAGGGGGAAAAACTGTTTTTT. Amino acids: CASSHWAKGEKLFF.

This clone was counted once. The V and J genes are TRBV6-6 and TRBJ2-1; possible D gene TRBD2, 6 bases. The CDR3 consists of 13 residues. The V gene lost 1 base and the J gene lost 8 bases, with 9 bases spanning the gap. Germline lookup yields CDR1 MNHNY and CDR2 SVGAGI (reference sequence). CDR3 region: CASSYYGTDEQFF. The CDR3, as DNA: TGTGCCAGCAGTTACTACGGGACTGATGAGCAGTTCTTC.

CDR3 DNA sequence: TGTGCCAGCAGTTTAGCTGGCGGTCCACAGTTCTTC. Amino acids: CASSLAGGPQFF. J is TRBJ2-1 and V is TRBV12-3 or TRBV12-4; D gene ambiguous. This CDR3 contains 12 residues. Trimming shortened V by 0 bases and J by 13 bases, and 10 bases separated the two germline ends.

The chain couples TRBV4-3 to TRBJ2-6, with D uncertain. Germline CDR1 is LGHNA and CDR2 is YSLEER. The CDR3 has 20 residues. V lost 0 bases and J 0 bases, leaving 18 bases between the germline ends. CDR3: CASSQETYGGSNSGANVLTF. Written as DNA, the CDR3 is TGCGCCAGCAGCCAAGAAACTTACGGCGGATCGAACTCTGGGGCCAACGTCCTGACTTTC.

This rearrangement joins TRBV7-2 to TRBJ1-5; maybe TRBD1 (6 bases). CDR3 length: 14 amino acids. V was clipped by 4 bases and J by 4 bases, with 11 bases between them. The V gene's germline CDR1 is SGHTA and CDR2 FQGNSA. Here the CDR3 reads CASSSGVWNQPQHF. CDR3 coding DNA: TGTGCCAGCAGCTCAGGGGTATGGAATCAGCCCCAGCATTTT.

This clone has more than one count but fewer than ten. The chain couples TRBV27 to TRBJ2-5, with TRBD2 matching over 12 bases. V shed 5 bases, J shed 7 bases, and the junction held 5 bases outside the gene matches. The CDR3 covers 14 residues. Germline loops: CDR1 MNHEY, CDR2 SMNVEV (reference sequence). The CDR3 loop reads CASSPLAGGRTQYF. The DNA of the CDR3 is TGTGCCAGCAGTCCCCTAGCGGGGGGGCGGACCCAGTACTTC.

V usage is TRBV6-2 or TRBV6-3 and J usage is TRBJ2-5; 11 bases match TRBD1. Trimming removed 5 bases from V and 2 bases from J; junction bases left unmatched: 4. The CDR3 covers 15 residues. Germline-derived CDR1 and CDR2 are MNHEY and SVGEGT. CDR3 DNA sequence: TGTGCCAGCAGTGTGGACAGGGGGCAGCAAGAGACCCAGTACTTC. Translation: CASSVDRGQQETQYF.

CDR3 in amino acids: CASSPFMGQGYEQYF. CDR3 DNA: TGTGCCAGCAGCCCATTTATGGGACAGGGCTACGAGCAGTACTTC. J is TRBJ2-7 and V is TRBV7-2; 9 bases align to TRBD1. The CDR3 covers 15 residues. Trimming removed 5 bases from V and 3 bases from J; junction bases left unmatched: 8. Per the germline V gene, CDR1 is SGHTA and CDR2 is FQGNSA.

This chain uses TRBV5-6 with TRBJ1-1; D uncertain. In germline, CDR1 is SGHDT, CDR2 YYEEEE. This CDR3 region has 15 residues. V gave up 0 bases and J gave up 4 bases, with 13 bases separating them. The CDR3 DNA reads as TGTGCCAGCAGCTTGGCCGCGGTATCTAGCACTGAAGCTTTCTTT. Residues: CASSLAAVSSTEAFF.

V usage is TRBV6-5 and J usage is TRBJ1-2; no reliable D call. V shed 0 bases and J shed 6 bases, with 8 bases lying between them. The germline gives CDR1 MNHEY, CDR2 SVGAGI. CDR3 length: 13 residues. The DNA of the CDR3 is TGTGCCAGCAGTTACTCGCCCGAGAATGGCTACACCTTC. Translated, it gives CASSYSPENGYTF.

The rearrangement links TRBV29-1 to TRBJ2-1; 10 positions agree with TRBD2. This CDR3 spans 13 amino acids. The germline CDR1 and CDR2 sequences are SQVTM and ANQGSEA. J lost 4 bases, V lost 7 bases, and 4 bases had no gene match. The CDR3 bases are TGCAGCGCTCCGACTAGCGGGTACAATGAGCAGTTCTTC. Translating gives CSAPTSGYNEQFF.

The CDR3: CASSYSTQGVAEAFF. CDR3 nucleotide sequence: TGTGCCAGCAGTTACTCGACGCAGGGTGTGGCTGAAGCTTTCTTT. This chain links TRBV6-5 with TRBJ1-1, with a possible D match to TRBD1 (5 bases). V shed 0 bases and J shed 6 bases, with 14 bases lying between them. The CDR3 consists of 15 residues. Germline lookup yields CDR1 MNHEY and CDR2 SVGAGI.